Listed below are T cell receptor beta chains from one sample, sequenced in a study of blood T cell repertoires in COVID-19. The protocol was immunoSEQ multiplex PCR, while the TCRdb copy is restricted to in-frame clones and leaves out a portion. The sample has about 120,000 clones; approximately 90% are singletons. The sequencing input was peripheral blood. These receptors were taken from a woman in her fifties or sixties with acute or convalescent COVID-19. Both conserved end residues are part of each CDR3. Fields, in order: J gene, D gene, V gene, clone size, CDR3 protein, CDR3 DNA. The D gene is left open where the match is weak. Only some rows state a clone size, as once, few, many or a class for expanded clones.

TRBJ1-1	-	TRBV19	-	CASSIQEGNTEAFF	TGTGCCAGTAGTATTCAGGAGGGGAACACTGAAGCTTTCTTT
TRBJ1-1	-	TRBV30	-	CAWSRDWGGALNTEAFF	TGTGCCTGGAGCCGAGATTGGGGGGGGGCGCTGAACACTGAAGCTTTCTTT
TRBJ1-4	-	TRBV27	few	CASSPYDRNNEKLFF	TGTGCCAGCAGTCCATACGACAGAAATAATGAAAAACTGTTTTTT
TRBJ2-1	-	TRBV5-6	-	CASSVYSADEQFF	TGTGCCAGCAGTGTTTACTCCGCCGATGAGCAGTTCTTC
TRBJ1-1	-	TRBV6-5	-	CASIHHQGSETEAFF	TGTGCCAGCATACACCACCAGGGATCAGAAACTGAAGCTTTCTTT
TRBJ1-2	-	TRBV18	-	CASTPAGLKAYGYTF	TGTGCCAGCACCCCGGCGGGACTTAAAGCCTATGGCTACACCTTC
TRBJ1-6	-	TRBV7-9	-	CASSLSKGGPSPLHF	TGTGCCAGCAGCTTATCGAAGGGGGGGCCTTCACCCCTCCACTTT
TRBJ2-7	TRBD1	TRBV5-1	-	CASSLATGVTTYEQYF	TGCGCCAGCAGCTTGGCCACAGGGGTAACAACCTACGAGCAGTACTTC
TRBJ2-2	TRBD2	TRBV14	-	CASSQGAGVNTGELFF	TGTGCCAGCAGCCAAGGGGCGGGAGTAAACACCGGGGAGCTGTTTTTT
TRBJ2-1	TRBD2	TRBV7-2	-	CASSLLGGFSGRLNEQFF	TGTGCCAGCAGCTTATTAGGGGGGTTTAGCGGGAGGTTAAATGAGCAGTTCTTC
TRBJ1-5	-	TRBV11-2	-	CASSLDQTGNQPQHF	TGTGCCAGCAGCTTAGATCAAACAGGAAACCAGCCCCAGCATTTT
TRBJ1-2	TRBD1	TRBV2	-	CASSEAGTGGGYGYTF	TGTGCCAGCAGTGAAGCTGGGACAGGGGGGGGCTATGGCTACACCTTC
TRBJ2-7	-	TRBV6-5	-	CASSYLDRSYEQYF	TGTGCCAGCAGTTACCTCGACAGGTCCTACGAGCAGTACTTC
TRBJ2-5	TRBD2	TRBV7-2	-	CASTQAGIYQETQYF	TGTGCCAGCACCCAAGCGGGGATTTACCAAGAGACCCAGTACTTC
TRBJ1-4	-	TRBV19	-	CASSPGPGFGEKLFF	TGTGCCAGTAGTCCCGGCCCCGGGTTTGGTGAAAAACTGTTTTTT
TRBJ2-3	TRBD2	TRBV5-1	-	CASSLLARGTDTQYF	TGCGCCAGCAGCTTACTAGCGCGGGGCACAGATACGCAGTATTTT
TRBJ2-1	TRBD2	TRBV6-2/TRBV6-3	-	CASSSGLAGWNEQFF	TGTGCCAGCAGTTCGGGACTAGCGGGATGGAATGAGCAGTTCTTC
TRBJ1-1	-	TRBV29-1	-	CSVEANNAEAFF	TGCAGCGTTGAAGCCAACAACGCTGAAGCTTTCTTT
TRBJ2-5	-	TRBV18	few	CASSQEGQGPMETQYF	TGTGCCAGCTCCCAAGAGGGGCAGGGGCCTATGGAGACCCAGTACTTC
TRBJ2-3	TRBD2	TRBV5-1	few	CASSSANGAAGYTDTQYF	TGCGCCAGCAGCTCAGCTAACGGGGCAGCGGGGTACACAGATACGCAGTATTTT